A selection of T cell receptor beta chains follows, all from one sample in a study of cytomegalovirus exposure and HLA in healthy donors. TCRdb keeps only in-frame clones here, not all; method: immunoSEQ multiplex PCR. Of 110,000 to 150,000 clones in the sample, less than 85% are singletons; the top ten hold 2.1%. Sample: PBMCs. These receptors came from a woman in her sixties in good health and CMV-seropositive. The CDR3 runs from the conserved cysteine through the conserved F or W.

V	J	CDR3
TRBV2	TRBJ2-5	CASSELAGETQYF
TRBV21-1	TRBJ1-1	CASSTTGGSAEAFF
TRBV27	TRBJ1-2	CASRLMGQENGYTF
TRBV6-5	TRBJ2-4	CASSPSGSGNIQYF
TRBV5-4	TRBJ1-1	CASSLVAGATEAFF
TRBV11-3	TRBJ2-5	CASSLRASGQETQYF
TRBV29-1	TRBJ1-5	CSAGTGDSPQHF
TRBV6-6	TRBJ2-1	CASSYGRNEQFF
TRBV28	TRBJ1-4	CASSFQTGGTNEKLFF
TRBV6-1	TRBJ1-2	CASSVDLTGGYGYTF
TRBV7-9	TRBJ2-7	CASSLLAATDPPNLYEQYF